The 19 T cell receptor beta chains below were found in one sample sequenced in a study of shared clonotypes between healthy human individuals. Clones were read by immunoSEQ multiplex PCR, and TCRdb kept only the in-frame ones, dropping some. The sample comprises hundreds of thousands of clones, around two thirds of which are singletons, and roughly 1.7% rests with the top ten. Input material: memory CD4+ T cells sorted from blood. Regarding subset: CD45RA-negative fraction. These TCRs come from a woman aged 30 to 39 in good health.

The CDR3 region has the DNA TGTGCCAGTACCCGAAAAGGAGGAGTGAATGGCTACACCTTC. This gives the protein CASTRKGGVNGYTF. The chain joins TRBV19 to TRBJ1-2; D is unresolved. The CDR3 is 14 amino acids. V was cut by 7 bases and J by 6 bases, with 18 bases left in between. The germline V gene has CDR1 LNHDA and CDR2 SQIVND (reference sequence).

The chain has TRBV5-1 and TRBJ2-1; D call uncertain. Deletions cut 4 bases from V and 7 bases from J, with 6 bases between. The germline gives CDR1 SGHRS, CDR2 YFSETQ. The length of the CDR3 is 11 residues. CDR3 nucleotide sequence: TGCGCCAGCAGCGGCTTTAATGAGCAGTTCTTC. This gives the protein CASSGFNEQFF.

The V call is TRBV5-1, the J call TRBJ2-2; a weak D match, TRBD2 (5 bases). Trimming left V 0 bases short and J 0 bases short, with 12 bases between. The CDR3 loop spans 17 amino acids. Germline CDR1 is SGHRS and CDR2 is YFSETQ. The CDR3 DNA reads TGCGCCAGCAGCTTGGCCCTAGCCCTCGCGAACACCGGGGAGCTGTTTTTT. It encodes CASSLALALANTGELFF.

The sample holds a few counts of this clone. The chain employs TRBV7-9 and TRBJ1-5; D is unresolved. V lost 5 bases and J 11 bases, leaving 16 bases between the germline ends. This CDR3 contains 13 residues. Looked up from germline, CDR1 is SEHNR and CDR2 is FQNEAQ (reference sequence). This CDR3 is CASSLGQSRSQHF. CDR3 DNA sequence: TGTGCCAGCAGCCTCGGTCAATCTCGGTCCCAGCATTTT.

The rearrangement uses TRBV29-1 and TRBJ1-1; D possibly corresponds to TRBD1 (5 bases). CDR3 length equals 13 residues. V lost 7 bases to trimming and J lost 5 bases, with 17 bases between them. The V gene's germline CDR1 is SQVTM and CDR2 ANQGSEA. DNA for the CDR3: TGCAGCGCTCCGGGACCTACGGAGACTGAAGCTTTCTTT. It codes for CSAPGPTETEAFF.

The chain links TRBV5-4 to TRBJ1-2; weak D call: TRBD1 (5 bases). V lost 5 bases and J lost 4, with 12 bases in between. CDR1 and CDR2 (germline): SGHNT, YYREEE (reference sequence). The CDR3 covers 13 residues. This CDR3 is CASSPGYPYGYTF. DNA of the CDR3: TGTGCCAGCAGTCCAGGGTACCCCTATGGCTACACCTTC.

This chain links TRBV14 with TRBJ2-5; 8 bases fit TRBD1. The germline CDR1 and CDR2 sequences are SGHDN and FVKESK. This CDR3 is built from 15 residues. Germline trimming cut 4 bases from V and 1 base from J; bases unmatched to any gene: 5. CDR3 DNA: TGTGCCAGCAGCCTTCTGACAGGGGCCCAAGAGACCCAGTACTTC. Translating it yields CASSLLTGAQETQYF.

This chain connects TRBV19 to TRBJ1-1; no reliable D call. The germline CDR1 and CDR2 sequences are LNHDA and SQIVND (reference sequence). Trimming took off 0 bases at V and 6 bases at J, with 17 bases between the two ends. CDR3 length: 16 residues. The DNA of the CDR3 is TGTGCCAGTAGTATAGATCATAATTCCCGGGGAGCTGAAGCTTTCTTT. Translated, it gives CASSIDHNSRGAEAFF.

This clone occurred once. The chain is built from TRBV5-1 and TRBJ2-5; 8 bases agree with TRBD1. The CDR3 has 13 residues. Germline values: CDR1 SGHRS, CDR2 YFSETQ. Trimming took 5 bases from V and 4 from J; bases not matched to a gene: 4. The CDR3 reads CASRSGGAETQYF. CDR3 nucleotides: TGCGCCAGCAGATCAGGGGGCGCAGAGACCCAGTACTTC.

The V and J genes are TRBV9 and TRBJ1-2, with D unresolved. The CDR3 loop spans 16 amino acids. Germline assignment: CDR1 SGDLS and CDR2 YYNGEE. Deletions cut 4 bases from V and 8 bases from J, with 24 bases between. The DNA of the CDR3 is TGTGCCAGCAGCATGAACCCGACCAAAACCTTCATAGGCTACACCTTC. It codes for CASSMNPTKTFIGYTF. Together with reference TRBV9 and TRBJ1-2, the CDR3 gives the full variable domain: DSGVTQTPKHLITATGQRVTLRCSPRSGDLSVYWYQQSLDQGLQFLIQYYNGEERAKGNILERFSAQQFPDLHSELNLSSLELGDSALYFCASSMNPTKTFIGYTFGSGTRLTVV.

This chain joins TRBV6-1 and TRBJ1-2; 7 positions match TRBD1. Germline V gives CDR1 MNHNS, CDR2 SASEGT. The CDR3 spans 15 residues. V lost 2 bases to trimming and J lost 6 bases; unmatched junction nucleotides: 9. Here the CDR3 DNA reads TGTGCCAGCAGTGAACTGGGGACAGCGTATGATGGCTACACCTTC. This encodes CASSELGTAYDGYTF.

The chain employs TRBV11-2 and TRBJ2-7; TRBD2 aligns across 7 bases. Germline trimming cut 1 base from V and 5 bases from J; bases unmatched to any gene: 8. CDR3 size: 15 residues. Germline V gene sequence: CDR1 SGHAT, CDR2 FQNNGV. CDR3: CASSLVGTTLNEQYF. CDR3 in DNA: TGTGCCAGCAGCTTAGTGGGGACTACTCTCAACGAGCAGTACTTC.

About this clone: Other DNA sequences within the sample encode an identical CDR3. The chain couples TRBV30 to TRBJ1-5; D unresolved. The germline V and J ends were trimmed by 3 bases and 5 bases, with 11 bases remaining between them. CDR1 GTSNPN and CDR2 SVGIG come from the germline V gene (reference sequence). CDR3 size: 13 residues. CDR3 sequence: CAWSVGLDQPQHF. The CDR3, as DNA: TGTGCCTGGAGCGTCGGGTTGGATCAGCCCCAGCATTTT.

The chain combines TRBV27 with TRBJ2-7; 10 nucleotides agree with TRBD2. The germline V gene encodes CDR1 MNHEY and CDR2 SMNVEV (reference sequence). This CDR3 comprises 14 residues. The J segment lost 5 bases and the V segment lost 2 bases, leaving 3 bases of the junction unmatched. The DNA for the CDR3 is TGTGCCAGCAGTTTAGGGCTAGCGGGAGACGAGCAGTACTTC. This codes for CASSLGLAGDEQYF.

CDR3 sequence (DNA): TGTGCCAGCAGTGCGATACCGAACACTGAAGCTTTCTTT. Amino acid sequence: CASSAIPNTEAFF. V usage is TRBV2 and J usage is TRBJ1-1; D unresolved. Germline V gives CDR1 SNHLY, CDR2 FYNNEI. The CDR3 covers 13 residues. V was trimmed by 4 bases and J by 1 base, leaving 7 bases between them.

The J gene is TRBJ1-1, the V gene TRBV25-1, with a possible D match to TRBD1 (6 bases). This CDR3 comprises 16 residues. Per the germline V gene, CDR1 is MGHDK and CDR2 is SYGVNS. Trimming stripped 4 bases from V and 4 bases from J, with 19 bases between. The CDR3 reads CASSGQQGHSSTEAFF. DNA of the CDR3: TGTGCCAGCAGTGGGCAACAGGGCCATTCCAGCACTGAAGCTTTCTTT. Full variable domain (missing parts from reference TRBV25-1 and TRBJ1-1): EADIYQTPRYLVIGTGKKITLECSQTMGHDKMYWYQQDPGMELHLIHYSYGVNSTEKGDLSSESTVSRIRTEHFPLTLESARPSHTSQYLCASSGQQGHSSTEAFFGQGTRLTVV.

CDR3 coding DNA: TGCAGCGTTGATGCAGGGGCAGGCGAGCAGTACTTC. It is translated as CSVDAGAGEQYF. The genes are TRBV29-1 and TRBJ2-7; a weak D match, TRBD1 (6 bases). The CDR3 sequence is 12 residues long. Trimming shortened V by 3 bases and J by 6 bases, and 12 bases separated the two germline ends. Germline CDR1 is SQVTM and CDR2 is ANQGSEA.

The J gene is TRBJ2-7, the V gene TRBV5-1; D unclear. This CDR3 is 14 amino acids long. Trimming took off 2 bases at V and 0 bases at J, with 9 bases between the two ends. Germline CDR1 is SGHRS and CDR2 is YFSETQ. The CDR3: CASSFNSDSYEQYF. The CDR3 DNA is TGCGCCAGCAGCTTTAACAGTGACTCCTACGAGCAGTACTTC.

The chain has TRBV29-1 and TRBJ2-7; D might be TRBD2 (8 bases). The V gene lost 6 bases and the J gene lost 6 bases, with 21 bases spanning the gap. Germline-derived CDR1 and CDR2 are SQVTM and ANQGSEA. The CDR3 sequence is 14 residues long. The CDR3 loop is CSVRQGREGREQYF. In nucleotides, the CDR3 is TGCAGCGTGAGACAGGGTCGGGAGGGTCGCGAGCAGTACTTC.